Listed here are 8 T cell receptor beta chains from one sample, sequenced in a study of tumor-infiltrating lymphocytes in localized non-small cell lung cancer. TCRdb's table, derived via immunoSEQ multiplex PCR, lists solely in-frame clones and lacks some. Found here are some 15,000 clones, around 73% of them singletons; the top ten hold approximately 4%. The sequenced sample consisted of lung tumor tissue. The origin of the receptors is a human donor with non-small cell lung cancer.

This rearrangement joins TRBV5-1 to TRBJ2-2, with TRBD1 identical over 9 bases. This CDR3 has 14 amino acids. With 8 bases clipped from V and 6 bases from J, the junction kept 8 bases outside the gene matches. Germline CDR1 is SGHRS and CDR2 is YFSETQ. This CDR3 is CASTGGTSAGELFF. CDR3 in DNA: TGCGCCAGTACAGGGGGCACGTCAGCCGGGGAGCTGTTTTTT.

By share, this clone ranks as medium-sized. The chain uses TRBV5-6 and TRBJ2-7; unclear D gene. The germline gives CDR1 SGHDT, CDR2 YYEEEE. V lost 0 bases to trimming and J lost 7 bases, with 8 bases between them. The CDR3 loop spans 12 amino acids. The CDR3, as DNA: TGTGCCAGCAGCTTGGAAGGTCGGGAGCAGTACTTC. Residues: CASSLEGREQYF.

The chain has TRBV10-1 and TRBJ1-3, with 7 bases that match TRBD1. V was pared by 7 bases and J by 4 bases, with 28 bases of the junction left unmatched. Germline CDR1 reads WNHNN; CDR2 reads SYGVQD (reference sequence). The CDR3 sequence is 21 residues long. CDR3 in DNA: TGCGCCAGCACGCCACCCCTAGACAGGGAACTAGGATCGGTCTCGGGAAACACCATATATTTT. Its translation: CASTPPLDRELGSVSGNTIYF.

Within the sample, this clone is medium-sized (0.01 to 0.1%). Additional DNA sequences in this sample encode the identical CDR3. The V and J genes are TRBV30 and TRBJ2-3; TRBD1 might be the D (5 bases). The CDR3 covers 14 residues. Germline lookup yields CDR1 GTSNPN and CDR2 SVGIG (reference sequence). Trimming took 0 bases from V and 3 from J, leaving 10 bases between them. This chain's CDR3 is CAWSVWGSTDTQYF. The CDR3 nucleotides read TGTGCCTGGAGTGTTTGGGGCTCAACAGATACGCAGTATTTT. Using reference TRBV30 and TRBJ2-3 for the parts outside the CDR3, the full variable domain is SQTIHQWPATLVQPVGSPLSLECTVEGTSNPNLYWYRQAAGRGLQLLFYSVGIGQISSEVPQNLSASRPQDRQFILSSKKLLLSDSGFYLCAWSVWGSTDTQYFGPGTRLTVL.

The V and J genes are TRBV25-1 and TRBJ2-7; D perhaps matches TRBD2 (5 bases). The germline CDR1 and CDR2 sequences are MGHDK and SYGVNS. The CDR3 covers 14 residues. V lost 5 bases and J lost 0, with 11 bases in between. This chain's CDR3 is CASSTAGLSYEQYF. The CDR3 DNA follows: TGTGCCAGCAGTACCGCGGGCCTCTCCTACGAGCAGTACTTC.

The chain is built from TRBV7-9 and TRBJ1-2, with 11 bases fitting TRBD1. This CDR3 has 15 amino acids. CDR1 and CDR2 from the germline V gene are SEHNR and FQNEAQ (reference sequence). V shed 3 bases and J 4 bases; nucleotides not matched to a gene: 4. The DNA of the CDR3 is TGTGCCAGCAGCTTGCCGGGACAGGGGGTCTATGGCTACACCTTC. Protein product: CASSLPGQGVYGYTF.

The genes are TRBV12-2 and TRBJ2-2; the D call TRBD2 from the table was never checked on the DNA. TRBV12-2 is marked as a pseudogene. The CDR3 sequence is 16 residues long. CDR3 sequence: CASRATSGSGTGELFF. The CDR3 DNA reads TGTGCAAGTCGCGCCACTAGCGGGAGTGGCACCGGGGAGCTGTTTTTT.

This clone has just a few counts. V gene TRBV19 combines with J gene TRBJ1-1; D gene unclear. The germline V gene has CDR1 LNHDA and CDR2 SQIVND (reference sequence). V lost 5 bases to trimming and J lost 4 bases, with 11 bases between them. The CDR3 sequence is 13 residues long. CDR3 nucleotide sequence: TGTGCCAGTAGTGAGGGATCGGGCACTGAAGCTTTCTTT. As protein: CASSEGSGTEAFF.